This record covers a single TCR beta chain. V gave up 2 bases and J gave up 7 bases; unmatched junction bases: 15. The CDR3 sequence is 17 residues long. From germline, CDR1 is SGHDN and CDR2 FVKESK. The data derive from a study of blood T cell repertoires in COVID-19. Across the whole study: In each case, the material was cDNA or gDNA derived from T cells, B-cell-depleted T cells, or PBMCs.

Clones were sequenced by immunoSEQ multiplex PCR, and TCRdb holds only the in-frame ones, with some missing. Of 380,000 or so clones in the sample, more than 65% were seen once. This chain connects TRBV14 to TRBJ2-7, with 9 bases fitting TRBD1. The sequencing input was peripheral blood. This clonotype was obtained from a human donor with acute or convalescent COVID-19. The donor label of this sample is uncertain. In nucleotides, the CDR3 is TGTGCCAGCAGCCAAAACTTCATCGGGACAGGGAGGGGAGAGCAGTACTTC. Its translation is CASSQNFIGTGRGEQYF.